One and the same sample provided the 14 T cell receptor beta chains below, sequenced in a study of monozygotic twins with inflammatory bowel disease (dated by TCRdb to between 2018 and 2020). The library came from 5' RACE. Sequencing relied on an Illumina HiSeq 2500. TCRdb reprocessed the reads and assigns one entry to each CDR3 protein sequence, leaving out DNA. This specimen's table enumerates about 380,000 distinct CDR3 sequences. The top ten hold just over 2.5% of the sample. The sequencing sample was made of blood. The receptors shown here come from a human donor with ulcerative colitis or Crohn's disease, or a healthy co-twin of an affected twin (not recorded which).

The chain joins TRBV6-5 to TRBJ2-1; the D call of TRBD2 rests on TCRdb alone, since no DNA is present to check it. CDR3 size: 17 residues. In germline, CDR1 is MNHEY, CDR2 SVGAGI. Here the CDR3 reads CASSYSPLAGGLYEQFF.

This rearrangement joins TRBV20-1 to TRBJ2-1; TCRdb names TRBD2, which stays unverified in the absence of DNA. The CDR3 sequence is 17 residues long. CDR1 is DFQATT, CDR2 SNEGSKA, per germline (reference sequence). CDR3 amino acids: CSPSGLGAGGSYNEQFF.

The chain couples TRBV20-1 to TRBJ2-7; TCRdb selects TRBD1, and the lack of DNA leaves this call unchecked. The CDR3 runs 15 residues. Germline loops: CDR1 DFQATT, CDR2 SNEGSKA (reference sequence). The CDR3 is CSASRGGGNSYEQYF.

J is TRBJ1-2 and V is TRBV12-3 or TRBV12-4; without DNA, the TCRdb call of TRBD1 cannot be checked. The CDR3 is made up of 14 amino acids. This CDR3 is CASSLGGIPYGYTF.

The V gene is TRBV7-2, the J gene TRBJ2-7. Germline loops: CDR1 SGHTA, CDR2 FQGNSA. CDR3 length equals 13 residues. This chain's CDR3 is CASSLVSIGSQHF.

The CDR3: CASSLELAGAYNEQFF. This rearrangement joins TRBV5-4 to TRBJ2-1; TCRdb calls TRBD2, which cannot be checked without DNA. Germline CDR1 SGHNT, CDR2 YYREEE (reference sequence). The CDR3 has 16 amino acids. Based on the CDR3 plus reference TRBV5-4 and TRBJ2-1, the full variable domain is ETGVTQSPTHLIKTRGQQVTLRCSSQSGHNTVSWYQQALGQGPQFIFQYYREEENGRGNFPPRFSGLQFPNYSSELNVNALELDDSALYLCASSLELAGAYNEQFFGPGTRLTVL.

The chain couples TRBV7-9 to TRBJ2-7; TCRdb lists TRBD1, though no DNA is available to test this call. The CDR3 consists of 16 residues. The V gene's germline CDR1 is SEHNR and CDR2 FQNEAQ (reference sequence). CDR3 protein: CASSPIKTGGNDEQYF.

The CDR3 region is CASSPRTSVGVLTQYF. This chain links TRBV7-2 with TRBJ2-3; lacking DNA, the TRBD2 call made by TCRdb goes unchecked. This CDR3 spans 16 amino acids. Germline V gene sequence: CDR1 SGHTA, CDR2 FQGNSA.

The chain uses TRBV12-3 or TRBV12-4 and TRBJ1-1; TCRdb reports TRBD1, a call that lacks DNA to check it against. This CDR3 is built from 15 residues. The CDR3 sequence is CASSSQAGKRTEAFF.

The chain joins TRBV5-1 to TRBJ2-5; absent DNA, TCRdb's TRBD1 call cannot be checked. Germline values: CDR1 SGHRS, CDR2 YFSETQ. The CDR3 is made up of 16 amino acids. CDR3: CASSLVLRGARETQYF.

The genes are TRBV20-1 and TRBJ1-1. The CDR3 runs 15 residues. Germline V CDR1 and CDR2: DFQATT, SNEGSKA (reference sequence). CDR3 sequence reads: CSARGYSYWNTEAFF.

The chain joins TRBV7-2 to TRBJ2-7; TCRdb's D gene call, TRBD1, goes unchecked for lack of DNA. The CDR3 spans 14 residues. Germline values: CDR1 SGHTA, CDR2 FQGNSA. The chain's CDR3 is CASSLYAGHYEQYF.

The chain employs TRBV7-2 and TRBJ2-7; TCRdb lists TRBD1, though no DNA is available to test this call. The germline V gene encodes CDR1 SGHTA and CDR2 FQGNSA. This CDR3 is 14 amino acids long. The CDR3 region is CASSFGGTTYEQYF.

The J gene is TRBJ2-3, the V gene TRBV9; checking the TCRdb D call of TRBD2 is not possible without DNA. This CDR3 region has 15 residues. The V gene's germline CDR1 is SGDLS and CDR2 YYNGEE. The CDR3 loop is CASSAPPGRTDTQYF.